The rows below give T cell receptor beta chains drawn from one sample of a study of cytomegalovirus exposure and HLA in healthy donors. Method: immunoSEQ multiplex PCR; TCRdb's copy keeps in-frame clones and lacks some. The sample lists 71,000 or so clones, approximately 95% seen once, with less than 2.5% in the top ten. Sequenced material: PBMCs. These receptors all stem from a woman under 30 in good health and CMV-seronegative. Both conserved end residues are part of each CDR3. A D gene is named only where the DNA matches it firmly. Part of the rows lack a size; the others show once, few, many or a class for expanded clones.

j_gene	abundance	d_gene	v_gene	CDR3aa
TRBJ1-2	NA	NA	TRBV9	CASSVTDNYGYTF
TRBJ1-6	NA	NA	TRBV19	CATARASGWNSPLHF
TRBJ2-7	NA	TRBD1	TRBV11-3	CASSYRTGTYEQYF
TRBJ1-6	once	NA	TRBV2	CASTDSRNSPLHF
TRBJ2-7	few	TRBD1	TRBV5-1	CASSPRPGQGLRF
TRBJ2-4	NA	NA	TRBV19	CASEAGAGNIQYF
TRBJ2-1	NA	TRBD1	TRBV19	CASSQTGGSYNEQFF
TRBJ2-7	NA	TRBD2	TRBV15	CATSRDSMTSSYEQYF
TRBJ1-1	NA	NA	TRBV29-1	CSVVYAGRAEAFF
TRBJ1-2	NA	TRBD1	TRBV30	CAWSKGGAFRYTF
TRBJ2-3	NA	TRBD2	TRBV7-9	CASSPGLAAITDTQYF
TRBJ2-7	NA	TRBD1	TRBV7-2	CASSQPTGASYEQYF
TRBJ2-7	once	TRBD2	TRBV5-5	CASSPPTSGRFEQYF
TRBJ1-1	NA	NA	TRBV5-1	CASSLAADTEAFF
TRBJ2-2	once	TRBD2	TRBV2	CASKERTSGTNTGELFF
TRBJ2-3	NA	NA	TRBV4-2	CASSLRRGGSTDTQYF
TRBJ1-2	NA	NA	TRBV5-5	CASSSYYGYTF
TRBJ2-7	NA	NA	TRBV20-1	CSVYRAYEQYF
TRBJ1-1	NA	TRBD1	TRBV6-5	CASSIDRAGTEAFF
TRBJ2-7	NA	NA	TRBV14	CASSQGTQKAGSSYEQYF
TRBJ1-1	NA	TRBD1	TRBV29-1	CSDRGTANEAFF
TRBJ2-5	NA	TRBD1	TRBV5-1	CASRGIMGTGLKETQYF
TRBJ1-4	NA	NA	TRBV28	CASSPLGRQVPSEF
TRBJ1-5	NA	TRBD1	TRBV6-1	CASSATGGPNQPQHF
TRBJ1-1	once	TRBD1	TRBV4-3	CASTTGRTGGTEAFF
TRBJ2-3	NA	NA	TRBV28	CASRQDTDTQYF
TRBJ1-1	NA	NA	TRBV5-1	CASSYFRGNTEAFF
TRBJ2-4	once	TRBD2	TRBV7-2	CASSLYPLDGRNIQYF
TRBJ2-5	once	NA	TRBV7-6	CASSREQDRGQETQYF
TRBJ2-1	NA	TRBD2	TRBV29-1	CSALAGGGRNEQFF
TRBJ2-2	NA	TRBD1	TRBV11-3	CASSPYDPGTGEAGELFF
TRBJ1-5	NA	NA	TRBV7-2	CASSLNGAREPQHF
TRBJ2-7	once	TRBD1	TRBV28	CASSSPGQGGYEQYF
TRBJ2-7	NA	NA	TRBV5-1	CASSAGYEQYF
TRBJ2-5	NA	NA	TRBV27	CASSLGETQYF
TRBJ1-6	few	TRBD1	TRBV30	CAWEGQTNSPLHF
TRBJ2-7	NA	NA	TRBV2	CASRGLFYEQYF
TRBJ1-2	NA	NA	TRBV11-2	CASSLGDTNYGYTF
TRBJ2-7	NA	TRBD1	TRBV14	CASSQGQNPYEQYF
TRBJ2-5	NA	NA	TRBV6-4	CASSDGWRMLLETQYF
TRBJ1-5	NA	TRBD1	TRBV19	CASSQDRGPPIQPQHF
TRBJ2-1	NA	TRBD1	TRBV27	CASSSIPGTGDLSSYNEQFF
TRBJ1-1	once	TRBD1	TRBV4-1	CASSRGTGNTEAFF
TRBJ2-1	NA	TRBD2	TRBV9	CASSVGLAGGPTYNEQFF
TRBJ2-7	NA	TRBD2	TRBV29-1	CSVEDPQTGTSTSYEQYF
TRBJ2-2	NA	NA	TRBV11-3	CASSQDGELFF
TRBJ2-7	NA	TRBD1	TRBV6-6	CASSYRTGGEQYF
TRBJ2-7	NA	TRBD1	TRBV10-3	CAISGTGTFYEQYF
TRBJ1-4	NA	NA	TRBV27	CASSLNSYNEKLFF
TRBJ1-5	NA	NA	TRBV6-6	CASVDPGDGGPQHF
TRBJ2-1	NA	NA	TRBV7-2	CASSFSGTSYNEQFF
TRBJ2-7	NA	TRBD2	TRBV23-1	CASSQSRSGGNESSYEQYF
TRBJ2-7	once	TRBD1	TRBV2	CASSSYRGREEQYF
TRBJ2-7	once	NA	TRBV4-1	CASSQVAGARTYEQYF
TRBJ2-7	NA	NA	TRBV5-4	CASSPFLQGQEREQYF